The following is a TCR beta chain sequence with its context. Original processing methods: Researchers report that nucleated cell counts were estimated from reference gene primer amplification. The method was immunoSEQ multiplex PCR; TCRdb's version includes in-frame clones alone and lacks a portion of them. V and J calls and clone size are as listed in that table; D and trimming were resolved from the DNA. The sample contains some 240,000 clones, about 91% of which appear only once. The sample comes from a study of blood T cell repertoires in COVID-19. Study at large: T cells, B-cell-depleted T cells, or PBMCs provided the cDNA or gDNA that served as material.

Germline loops: CDR1 SNHLY, CDR2 FYNNEI. Losses at the gene ends were 8 bases for V and 5 bases for J; bases not matched to a gene: 11. The CDR3 sequence is 14 residues long. The chain carries TRBV2 and TRBJ2-7; TRBD1 aligns across 8 bases. The sample taken for sequencing was peripheral blood. The TCR comes from a woman aged 40 to 50 who had recovered from COVID-19. CDR3 residues: CASLPGQGFNEQYF. Here the CDR3 DNA reads TGTGCCAGCCTCCCAGGACAGGGTTTTAACGAGCAGTACTTC.